The 3 T cell receptor beta chains below were found in one sample sequenced in a study of shared clonotypes between healthy human individuals. TCRdb keeps only in-frame clones here, not all; method: immunoSEQ multiplex PCR. The table has roughly 1,500,000 clones, roughly 98% seen once. Sequencing was performed on naive CD4+ T cells sorted from blood. Noted subset: CD45RA+ positively selected. All receptors come from a man under 40 in good health.

The genes are TRBV2 and TRBJ1-2; D ambiguous. Trimming cost V 0 bases and J 4 bases, with 12 bases left between them. The CDR3 totals 15 residues. CDR1 and CDR2 from the germline V gene are SNHLY and FYNNEI. The CDR3, as DNA: TGTGCCAGCAGTGAAGCGAGTGGGGTGCTCTATGGCTACACCTTC. Amino acid sequence: CASSEASGVLYGYTF.

The genes are TRBV7-7 and TRBJ2-5; tentative D call: TRBD2 (5 bases). The CDR3 is made up of 13 amino acids. V was shortened by 5 bases and J by 3 bases, with 10 bases between the two germline ends. Germline CDR1 is SSHAT and CDR2 is FNYEAQ (reference sequence). The CDR3 here is CASSPDWKETQYF. In nucleotides, the CDR3 is TGTGCCAGCAGCCCGGACTGGAAAGAGACCCAGTACTTC.

The rearrangement uses TRBV19 and TRBJ2-3; 12 nucleotides align to TRBD2. Losses at the gene ends were 3 bases for V and 4 bases for J; bases not matched to a gene: 11. The germline CDR1 and CDR2 sequences are LNHDA and SQIVND (reference sequence). The CDR3 has 18 amino acids. The CDR3 bases are TGTGCCAGTAGTATCCATTCGGGGCTAGCGGGAGGGGCAGATACGCAGTATTTT. Protein product: CASSIHSGLAGGADTQYF.